The rows below give T cell receptor beta chains drawn from one sample of a study of CD8+CD57+ T cells in acquired aplastic anemia. TCRdb re-called the reads with MiXCR, one entry per CDR3 protein. The sample has 33,000 or so distinct CDR3 sequences; around 76% are singletons. The specimen sequenced was sorted CD4+, CD8+, or CD8+CD57+ T cells (not recorded which) from PBMCs. The receptor source for this set is a human donor in good health, serving as a control. CDR3s include the opening cysteine and the closing phenylalanine or tryptophan. Each record gives: D gene, clone size, V gene, J gene, CDR3 protein, CDR3 DNA. D genes are given only for firm matches. Rows may omit the clone size; those that give it use once, few, many or a size class.

d_call: .; clone_size: .; v_call: TRBV19; j_call: TRBJ2-6; cdr3_aa: CATHSGANVLTF; cdr3_nt: TGTGCCACTCACTCTGGGGCCAACGTCCTGACTTTC
d_call: TRBD1; clone_size: .; v_call: TRBV5-1; j_call: TRBJ1-1; cdr3_aa: CASSWGQVNTEAFF; cdr3_nt: TGCGCCAGCAGCTGGGGACAGGTGAACACTGAAGCTTTCTTT
d_call: TRBD1; clone_size: .; v_call: TRBV29-1; j_call: TRBJ1-1; cdr3_aa: CSVATGAANTEAFF; cdr3_nt: TGCAGCGTTGCAACAGGGGCGGCGAACACTGAAGCTTTCTTT
d_call: .; clone_size: .; v_call: TRBV25-1; j_call: TRBJ2-7; cdr3_aa: CASRGVTYEQYF; cdr3_nt: TGTGCCAGTAGGGGGGTTACCTACGAGCAGTACTTC
d_call: .; clone_size: .; v_call: TRBV5-4; j_call: TRBJ1-2; cdr3_aa: CASSWDGLNYGYTF; cdr3_nt: TGTGCCAGCAGCTGGGACGGTTTAAACTATGGCTACACCTTC
d_call: .; clone_size: .; v_call: TRBV2; j_call: TRBJ1-1; cdr3_aa: CAGGLVNTEAFF; cdr3_nt: TGTGCCGGAGGTTTAGTGAACACTGAAGCTTTCTTT
d_call: .; clone_size: .; v_call: TRBV7-6; j_call: TRBJ2-2; cdr3_aa: CASSLGFTGELFF; cdr3_nt: TGTGCCAGCAGCTTGGGTTTCACCGGGGAGCTGTTTTTT
d_call: TRBD1; clone_size: once; v_call: TRBV25-1; j_call: TRBJ2-7; cdr3_aa: CASSGGQVRSYEQYF; cdr3_nt: TGTGCCAGCAGTGGGGGACAGGTCCGCTCCTACGAGCAGTACTTC
d_call: .; clone_size: .; v_call: TRBV20-1; j_call: TRBJ1-1; cdr3_aa: CSAKAGHLNTEAFF; cdr3_nt: TGCAGTGCAAAAGCCGGACACCTGAACACTGAAGCTTTCTTT
d_call: TRBD1; clone_size: few; v_call: TRBV10-3; j_call: TRBJ1-6; cdr3_aa: CAISERGQPNSPLHF; cdr3_nt: TGTGCCATCAGTGAGAGGGGACAGCCTAATTCACCCCTCCACTTT
d_call: .; clone_size: .; v_call: TRBV20-1; j_call: TRBJ2-5; cdr3_aa: CSANRQSETQYF; cdr3_nt: TGCAGTGCTAACCGACAGTCCGAGACCCAGTACTTC
d_call: TRBD1; clone_size: .; v_call: TRBV19; j_call: TRBJ1-2; cdr3_aa: CASSIRDGQGAYGYTF; cdr3_nt: TGTGCCAGTAGTATACGGGATGGACAGGGGGCCTATGGCTACACCTTC
d_call: TRBD2; clone_size: .; v_call: TRBV20-1; j_call: TRBJ2-7; cdr3_aa: CSARAAGEREQYF; cdr3_nt: TGCAGTGCTAGAGCAGCGGGGGAGCGCGAGCAGTACTTC
d_call: .; clone_size: .; v_call: TRBV12-3/TRBV12-4; j_call: TRBJ1-2; cdr3_aa: CASSFRGGDYGYTF; cdr3_nt: TGTGCCAGCAGTTTCAGGGGAGGTGACTATGGCTACACCTTC
d_call: TRBD2; clone_size: once; v_call: TRBV9; j_call: TRBJ2-5; cdr3_aa: CASSSGTSGSGETQYF; cdr3_nt: TGTGCCAGCAGTTCCGGGACTAGCGGGAGTGGCGAGACCCAGTACTTC
d_call: .; clone_size: .; v_call: TRBV24-1; j_call: TRBJ1-2; cdr3_aa: CATSVGSDSYGYTF; cdr3_nt: TGTGCCACCAGTGTTGGTTCGGACAGCTATGGCTACACCTTC
d_call: .; clone_size: .; v_call: TRBV10-3; j_call: TRBJ2-1; cdr3_aa: CAISYNRLNSYNEQFF; cdr3_nt: TGTGCCATCAGTTACAACAGACTCAACTCCTACAATGAGCAGTTCTTC
d_call: TRBD1; clone_size: .; v_call: TRBV15; j_call: TRBJ2-5; cdr3_aa: CATSNPDRGPQETQYF; cdr3_nt: TGTGCCACCAGCAATCCCGACAGGGGCCCCCAAGAGACCCAGTACTTC
d_call: TRBD2; clone_size: .; v_call: TRBV10-2; j_call: TRBJ2-7; cdr3_aa: CASSLLASPHEQYF; cdr3_nt: TGTGCCAGCAGCCTACTAGCGTCACCCCACGAGCAGTACTTC
d_call: .; clone_size: .; v_call: TRBV12-3/TRBV12-4; j_call: TRBJ2-7; cdr3_aa: CASSSDGRGKYF; cdr3_nt: TGTGCCAGCAGTTCAGACGGACGCGGAAAATACTTC
d_call: .; clone_size: once; v_call: TRBV2; j_call: TRBJ1-2; cdr3_aa: CASSLTGSRGYTF; cdr3_nt: TGTGCCAGCAGTCTTACAGGGTCGAGAGGCTACACCTTC
d_call: TRBD1; clone_size: .; v_call: TRBV25-1; j_call: TRBJ2-5; cdr3_aa: CASSEFQGQGKETQYF; cdr3_nt: TGTGCCAGCAGTGAATTTCAGGGACAGGGGAAAGAGACCCAGTACTTC
d_call: .; clone_size: .; v_call: TRBV29-1; j_call: TRBJ2-7; cdr3_aa: CSVERTAGFVNEQYF; cdr3_nt: TGCAGCGTTGAAAGGACGGCAGGGTTCGTCAACGAGCAGTACTTC
d_call: TRBD2; clone_size: medium-sized; v_call: TRBV24-1; j_call: TRBJ2-3; cdr3_aa: CATSDKGLVPQYF; cdr3_nt: TGTGCCACCAGTGACAAGGGACTAGTCCCGCAGTATTTT
d_call: .; clone_size: .; v_call: TRBV19; j_call: TRBJ1-2; cdr3_aa: CASKGQGIYGYTF; cdr3_nt: TGTGCCAGTAAGGGGCAGGGAATCTATGGCTACACCTTC
d_call: .; clone_size: .; v_call: TRBV2; j_call: TRBJ2-5; cdr3_aa: CASSEIRGVETQYF; cdr3_nt: TGTGCCAGCAGTGAAATTCGAGGGGTCGAGACCCAGTACTTC
d_call: .; clone_size: .; v_call: TRBV19; j_call: TRBJ1-1; cdr3_aa: CASGQMMNTEAFF; cdr3_nt: TGTGCCAGTGGACAGATGATGAACACTGAAGCTTTCTTT
d_call: TRBD1; clone_size: .; v_call: TRBV19; j_call: TRBJ1-4; cdr3_aa: CASVGTVNEKLFF; cdr3_nt: TGTGCCAGTGTTGGGACAGTTAATGAAAAACTGTTTTTT
d_call: TRBD1; clone_size: .; v_call: TRBV9; j_call: TRBJ1-2; cdr3_aa: CASSVEGDRAGYTF; cdr3_nt: TGTGCCAGCAGCGTAGAAGGAGACAGGGCTGGCTACACCTTC
d_call: .; clone_size: .; v_call: TRBV19; j_call: TRBJ1-2; cdr3_aa: CASLKGYGYTF; cdr3_nt: TGTGCCAGTCTTAAGGGCTATGGCTACACCTTC
d_call: .; clone_size: once; v_call: TRBV10-3; j_call: TRBJ2-7; cdr3_aa: CAISEYLGEQYF; cdr3_nt: TGTGCCATCAGTGAGTATCTAGGGGAGCAGTACTTC
d_call: .; clone_size: .; v_call: TRBV24-1; j_call: TRBJ2-5; cdr3_aa: CATSGTEETQYF; cdr3_nt: TGTGCCACCAGTGGGACTGAAGAGACCCAGTACTTC
d_call: .; clone_size: .; v_call: TRBV25-1; j_call: TRBJ2-7; cdr3_aa: CASSDRGASYEQYF; cdr3_nt: TGTGCCAGCAGTGATAGGGGCGCCTCCTACGAGCAGTACTTC
d_call: TRBD1; clone_size: .; v_call: TRBV19; j_call: TRBJ2-7; cdr3_aa: CASSMGQGANEQYF; cdr3_nt: TGTGCCAGTAGTATGGGGCAGGGGGCGAACGAGCAGTACTTC
d_call: TRBD1; clone_size: .; v_call: TRBV3-1; j_call: TRBJ1-6; cdr3_aa: CASRSRDSNSPLHF; cdr3_nt: TGTGCCAGCAGGTCACGGGACAGCAATTCACCCCTCCACTTT
d_call: TRBD2; clone_size: .; v_call: TRBV20-1; j_call: TRBJ2-3; cdr3_aa: CSAIKRTSGEADTQYF; cdr3_nt: TGCAGTGCTATCAAGAGGACTAGCGGGGAGGCAGATACGCAGTATTTT
d_call: .; clone_size: .; v_call: TRBV29-1; j_call: TRBJ2-3; cdr3_aa: CSVEDAQPTDTQYF; cdr3_nt: TGCAGCGTTGAAGATGCACAGCCCACAGATACGCAGTATTTT